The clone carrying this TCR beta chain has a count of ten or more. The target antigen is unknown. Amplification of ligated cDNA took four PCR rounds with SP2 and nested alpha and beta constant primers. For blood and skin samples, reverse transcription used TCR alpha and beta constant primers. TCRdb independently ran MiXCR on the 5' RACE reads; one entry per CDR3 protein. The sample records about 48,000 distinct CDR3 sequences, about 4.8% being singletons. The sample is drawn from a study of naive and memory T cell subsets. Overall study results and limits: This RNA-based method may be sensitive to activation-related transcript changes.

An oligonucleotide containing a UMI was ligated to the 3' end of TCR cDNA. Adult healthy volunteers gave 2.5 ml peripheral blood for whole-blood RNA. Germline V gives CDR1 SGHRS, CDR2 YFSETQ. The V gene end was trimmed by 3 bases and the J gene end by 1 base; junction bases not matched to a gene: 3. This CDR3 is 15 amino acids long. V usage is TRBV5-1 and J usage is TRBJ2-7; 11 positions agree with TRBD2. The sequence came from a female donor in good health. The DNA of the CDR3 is TGCGCCAGCAGCTACACTAGCGGGGGTTCCTACGAGCAGTACTTC. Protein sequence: CASSYTSGGSYEQYF. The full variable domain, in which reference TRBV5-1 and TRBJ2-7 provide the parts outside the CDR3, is KAGVTQTPRYLIKTRGQQVTLSCSPISGHRSVSWYQQTPGQGLQFLFEYFSETQRNKGNFPGRFSGRQFSNSRSEMNVSTLELGDSALYLCASSYTSGGSYEQYFGPGTRLTVT.